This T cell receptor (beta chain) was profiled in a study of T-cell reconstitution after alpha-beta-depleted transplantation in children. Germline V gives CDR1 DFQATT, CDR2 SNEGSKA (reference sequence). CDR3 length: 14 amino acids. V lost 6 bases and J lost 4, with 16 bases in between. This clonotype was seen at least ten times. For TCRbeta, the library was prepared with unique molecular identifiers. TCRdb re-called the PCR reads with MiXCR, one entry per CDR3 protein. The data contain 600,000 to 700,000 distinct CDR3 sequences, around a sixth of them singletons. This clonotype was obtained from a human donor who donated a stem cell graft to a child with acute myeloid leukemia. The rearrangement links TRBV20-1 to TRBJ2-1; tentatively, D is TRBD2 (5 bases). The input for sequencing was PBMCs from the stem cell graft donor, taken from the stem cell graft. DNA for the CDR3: TGCAGTGCCCACCCAACAGCGGTATACAATGAGCAGTTCTTC. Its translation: CSAHPTAVYNEQFF.